Below are 2 T cell receptor beta chains sequenced from a single sample in a study of blood T cell repertoires in COVID-19. Measured with immunoSEQ multiplex PCR; TCRdb has only the in-frame clones, and not every one. Of around 160,000 clones in the sample, approximately 80% are singletons; the top ten hold around 14%. Sequencing input: peripheral blood. These receptors were collected from a woman over 75 with acute or convalescent COVID-19.

This clone was counted once. The chain uses TRBV6-5 and TRBJ2-1; D gene uncertain. Trimming shortened V by 6 bases and J by 7 bases, and 10 bases separated the two germline ends. Germline V gene lookup returns CDR1 MNHEY and CDR2 SVGAGI. The CDR3 extends over 12 amino acids. The CDR3 here is CASRVTANEQFF. The CDR3 nucleotides read TGTGCCAGCAGGGTAACAGCAAATGAGCAGTTCTTC.

This rearrangement joins TRBV11-2 to TRBJ2-7; 14 bases align to TRBD2. Looked up from germline, CDR1 is SGHAT and CDR2 is FQNNGV. This CDR3 has 17 amino acids. Trimming took 1 base from V and 0 from J; bases not matched to a gene: 2. CDR3 protein: CASSLGTSGRSSYEQYF. The CDR3, as DNA: TGTGCCAGCAGCTTAGGGACTAGCGGGAGGAGCTCCTACGAGCAGTACTTC.